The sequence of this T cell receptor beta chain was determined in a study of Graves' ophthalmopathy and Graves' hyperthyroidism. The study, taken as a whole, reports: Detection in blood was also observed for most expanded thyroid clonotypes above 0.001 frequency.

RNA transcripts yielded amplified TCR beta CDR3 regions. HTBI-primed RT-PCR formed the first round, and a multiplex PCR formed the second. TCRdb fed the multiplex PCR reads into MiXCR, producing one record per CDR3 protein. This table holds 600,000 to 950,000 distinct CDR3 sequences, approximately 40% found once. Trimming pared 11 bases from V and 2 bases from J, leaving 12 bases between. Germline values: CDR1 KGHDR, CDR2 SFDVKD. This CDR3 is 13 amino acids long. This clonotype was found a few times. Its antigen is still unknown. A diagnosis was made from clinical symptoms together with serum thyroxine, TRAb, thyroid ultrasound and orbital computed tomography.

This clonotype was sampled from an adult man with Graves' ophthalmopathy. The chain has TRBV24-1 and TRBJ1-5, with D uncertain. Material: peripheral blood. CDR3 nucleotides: TGTGCCAGCTCTAAGGAGGGCAATCAGCCCCAGCATTTT. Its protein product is CASSKEGNQPQHF.